The 23 T cell receptor beta chains below were found in one sample sequenced in a study of T-cell reconstitution after alpha-beta-depleted transplantation in children. Researchers prepared the TCRbeta library using unique molecular identifiers, the study reports. TCRdb re-derived calls from the PCR reads in MiXCR, one entry per CDR3 protein. The table includes about 460,000 distinct CDR3 sequences, approximately 10% detected once. This specimen was PBMCs, mostly from graft donor cells, taken 180 days after TCRalphabeta/CD19-depleted stem cell transplant. These receptors were obtained from a female patient under 10 years old who had a stem cell transplant for aplastic anemia, so the T cells may come from the graft donor.

This clonotype has ten or more counts. In nucleotides, the CDR3 is TGTGCCAGCAGTTTCGTGGGGTATAGCAATCAGCCCCAGCATTTT. As protein: CASSFVGYSNQPQHF. The rearrangement uses TRBV27 and TRBJ1-5; D remains unclear. In germline, CDR1 is MNHEY, CDR2 SMNVEV (reference sequence). V was shortened by 3 bases and J by 0 bases, with 9 bases between the two germline ends. CDR3 length: 15 residues.

The chain employs TRBV6-2 or TRBV6-3 and TRBJ2-2, with 7 bases fitting TRBD2. J gave up 6 bases and V 6 bases, and 7 bases lay outside the gene matches. This CDR3 comprises 14 residues. The germline V gene has CDR1 MNHEY and CDR2 SVGEGT. The CDR3 DNA reads as TGTGCCAGCAGCCCAAGGGAGGGACCCGGGGAGCTGTTTTTT. Translating gives CASSPREGPGELFF.

This clonotype was seen more than once but under ten times. The V call is TRBV12-3 or TRBV12-4, the J call TRBJ2-3; unclear D gene. The CDR3 runs 17 residues. V lost 6 bases and J lost 1, with 20 bases in between. CDR3 in amino acids: CASSPPAGGWGTDTQYF. DNA of the CDR3: TGTGCCAGCAGCCCCCCCGCCGGCGGATGGGGCACAGATACGCAGTATTTT.

This clonotype showed up just a few times. This rearrangement joins TRBV20-1 to TRBJ2-5; perhaps TRBD2 as D (5 bases). CDR1 is DFQATT, CDR2 SNEGSKA, per germline (reference sequence). The CDR3 totals 15 residues. The V end lost 6 bases, the J end lost 1 base, and 18 bases lay between the germline ends. The CDR3 loop reads CSANLPVGVQETQYF. The CDR3 DNA reads TGCAGTGCCAACCTCCCGGTGGGAGTCCAAGAGACCCAGTACTTC.

The rearrangement links TRBV27 to TRBJ2-2; 13 bases are shared with TRBD2. Germline CDR1 reads MNHEY; CDR2 reads SMNVEV (reference sequence). The CDR3 loop spans 16 amino acids. With 5 bases clipped from V and 7 bases from J, the junction kept 7 bases outside the gene matches. CDR3 amino acids: CASSLGLAGVHGELFF. Written as DNA, the CDR3 is TGTGCCAGCAGTCTCGGACTAGCGGGAGTTCACGGGGAGCTGTTTTTT.

V gene TRBV14 combines with J gene TRBJ2-7; 10 positions agree with TRBD1. Per the germline V gene, CDR1 is SGHDN and CDR2 is FVKESK. With V trimmed by 3 bases and J by 1 base, 3 bases remained unmatched. The CDR3 runs 15 residues. The CDR3 spells CASSQPGQGSYEQYF. CDR3 DNA sequence: TGTGCCAGCAGCCAGCCGGGACAGGGGTCCTACGAGCAGTACTTC. The complete variable domain, with remaining parts taken from reference TRBV14 and TRBJ2-7, reads EAGVTQFPSHSVIEKGQTVTLRCDPISGHDNLYWYRRVMGKEIKFLLHFVKESKQDESGMPNNRFLAERTGGTYSTLKVQPAELEDSGVYFCASSQPGQGSYEQYFGPGTRLTVT.

This chain uses TRBV20-1 with TRBJ2-4; 13 nucleotides line up with TRBD2. The CDR3 sequence is 18 residues long. Germline-derived CDR1 and CDR2 are DFQATT and SNEGSKA (reference sequence). V was clipped by 5 bases and J by 0 bases; unmatched bases: 10. The CDR3 loop is CSAPRLAGGLLAKNIQYF. The CDR3 DNA is TGCAGTGCTCCCAGACTAGCGGGAGGTCTACTAGCCAAAAACATTCAGTACTTC.

The chain recombines TRBV9 with TRBJ2-5; TRBD1 aligns across 8 bases. This CDR3 has 15 amino acids. CDR1 and CDR2 from the germline V gene are SGDLS and YYNGEE. V was clipped by 4 bases and J by 2 bases; unmatched bases: 7. Written as DNA, the CDR3 is TGTGCCAGCAGCCCCTACCGGACAGGGCAAGAGACCCAGTACTTC. The encoded protein is CASSPYRTGQETQYF. The complete variable domain, with remaining parts taken from reference TRBV9 and TRBJ2-5, reads DSGVTQTPKHLITATGQRVTLRCSPRSGDLSVYWYQQSLDQGLQFLIQYYNGEERAKGNILERFSAQQFPDLHSELNLSSLELGDSALYFCASSPYRTGQETQYFGPGTRLLVL.

This rearrangement joins TRBV20-1 to TRBJ2-1; no definite D call. The CDR3 is 10 residues long. Germline V gene data show CDR1 as DFQATT and CDR2 as SNEGSKA (reference sequence). Trimming shortened V by 4 bases and J by 12 bases, and 10 bases separated the two germline ends. The CDR3 sequence: CSATRRSQFF. The CDR3 DNA sequence: TGCAGTGCTACCAGAAGGTCGCAGTTCTTC.

The table lists this clonotype with many counts. The V call is TRBV29-1, the J call TRBJ2-5, with 7 nucleotides matching TRBD2. J was trimmed by 4 bases and V by 3 bases; bases with no gene match: 8. This CDR3 comprises 14 residues. Germline CDR1 is SQVTM and CDR2 is ANQGSEA. CDR3 DNA: TGCAGCGTTGACGATCCCGGGAGGCCAGAGACCCAGTACTTC. Translated, it gives CSVDDPGRPETQYF. Full variable domain (outside the CDR3, taken from reference TRBV29-1 and TRBJ2-5): SAVISQKPSRDICQRGTSLTIQCQVDSQVTMMFWYRQQPGQSLTLIATANQGSEATYESGFVIDKFPISRPNLTFSTLTVSNMSPEDSSIYLCSVDDPGRPETQYFGPGTRLLVL.

This clonotype was seen only a few times. This chain joins TRBV18 and TRBJ2-4; D unresolved. Germline V lookup: CDR1 KGHSH, CDR2 LQKENI. Trimming removed 1 base from V and 2 bases from J, with 15 bases in between. This CDR3 has 17 residues. CDR3 DNA: TGTGCCAGCTCACCACGATTCCTGGACGGATCCAAAAACATTCAGTACTTC. Its protein product is CASSPRFLDGSKNIQYF.

The chain joins TRBV12-3 or TRBV12-4 to TRBJ1-1, with a weak D call TRBD1 (5 bases). V dropped 3 bases and J dropped 1 base, with 12 bases sitting between them. The CDR3 runs 15 residues. The CDR3 loop is CASSFFGGSNTEAFF. The DNA of the CDR3 is TGTGCCAGCAGTTTTTTCGGGGGGTCGAACACTGAAGCTTTCTTT.

This clonotype was counted only a few times. J is TRBJ2-1 and V is TRBV24-1; 7 bases are shared with TRBD2. Germline V gives CDR1 KGHDR, CDR2 SFDVKD. Trimming cost V 1 base and J 8 bases; bases outside gene matches: 7. The CDR3 is 15 amino acids. Written as DNA, the CDR3 is TGTGCCACCAGTGATTTTAGGCGGGAGCCGTATGAGCAGTTCTTC. Translated: CATSDFRREPYEQFF.

Only a few counts were recorded for this clonotype. Possible read error: a much larger clone is one base away. This sequence joins TRBV29-1 and TRBJ2-3; D unclear. CDR3 length: 11 amino acids. CDR1 and CDR2 from the germline V gene are SQVTM and ANQGSEA. The germline V and J ends were trimmed by 1 base and 11 bases, with 10 bases remaining between them. This chain's CDR3 is CSVEVGPWQYF. For the CDR3, the DNA is TGCAGCGTTGAAGTCGGCCCGTGGCAGTATTTT.

The CDR3: CASSFSIGFAGLAGGPIGELFF. In DNA form, the CDR3 reads TGTGCCAGCAGTTTTTCGATTGGGTTCGCGGGACTAGCGGGGGGGCCGATCGGGGAGCTGTTTTTT. V is TRBV28 and J is TRBJ2-2; 16 nucleotides match TRBD2. Germline CDR1 and CDR2: MDHEN and SYDVKM. The CDR3 is made up of 22 amino acids. With 3 bases clipped from V and 7 bases from J, the junction kept 20 bases outside the gene matches.

This clonotype was recorded a few times. The rearrangement uses TRBV14 and TRBJ2-1, with TRBD2 identical over 7 bases. The CDR3 has 17 amino acids. Germline V gene lookup returns CDR1 SGHDN and CDR2 FVKESK. Germline trimming cut 1 base from V and 7 bases from J; bases unmatched to any gene: 13. CDR3 coding DNA: TGTGCCAGCAGCCAAGCGAGAGTGCGGGAGACAAGGAATGAGCAGTTCTTC. Translation gives CASSQARVRETRNEQFF. Variable domain in full (rest from reference TRBV14 and TRBJ2-1): EAGVTQFPSHSVIEKGQTVTLRCDPISGHDNLYWYRRVMGKEIKFLLHFVKESKQDESGMPNNRFLAERTGGTYSTLKVQPAELEDSGVYFCASSQARVRETRNEQFFGPGTRLTVL.

This clonotype was found many times. The rearrangement uses TRBV12-3 or TRBV12-4 and TRBJ2-7; no definite D call. This CDR3 region has 15 residues. Trimming stripped 1 base from V and 6 bases from J, with 16 bases between. As DNA, the CDR3 is TGTGCCAGCAGTTTAGAGGGCCAACAACATGTCGAGCAGTACTTC. This sequence encodes CASSLEGQQHVEQYF.

This clonotype appeared a few times. The chain carries TRBV3-1 and TRBJ2-7; 10 positions agree with TRBD2. V gave up 0 bases and J gave up 7 bases; unmatched junction bases: 6. The CDR3 loop spans 15 amino acids. Germline V gene lookup returns CDR1 LGHDT and CDR2 YNNKEL (reference sequence). DNA for the CDR3: TGTGCCAGCAGCCAAGACCTAGCGGGGGCGCGGGAGCAGTACTTC. This sequence encodes CASSQDLAGAREQYF.

This clonotype was seen more than once but under ten times. The chain has TRBV6-2 or TRBV6-3 and TRBJ2-7, with D unclear. The V gene lost 6 bases and the J gene lost 4 bases, with 7 bases spanning the gap. The germline V gene has CDR1 MNHEY and CDR2 SVGEGT. The CDR3 is 11 amino acids. The CDR3 DNA sequence: TGTGCCAGCAGAGATCGGTACGAGCAGTACGTC. Protein product: CASRDRYEQYV.

A single count supports this clonotype. The chain is built from TRBV28 and TRBJ2-7, with 9 bases that match TRBD1. CDR1 is MDHEN, CDR2 SYDVKM, per germline. The CDR3 has 15 residues. Losses at the gene ends were 4 bases for V and 5 bases for J; bases not matched to a gene: 9. CDR3 sequence (DNA): TGTGCCAGCAGTTCCGGGACAGGGTGGTACCACGAGCAGTACTTC. It is translated as CASSSGTGWYHEQYF.

V and J are TRBV19 and TRBJ2-2, with 7 bases that match TRBD2. With 5 bases clipped from V and 7 bases from J, the junction kept 10 bases outside the gene matches. The CDR3 sequence is 15 residues long. Germline CDR1 reads LNHDA; CDR2 reads SQIVND (reference sequence). CDR3 loop: CASSRAGVLSGELFF. CDR3 sequence (DNA): TGTGCCAGTAGTCGGGCGGGAGTTCTTAGCGGGGAGCTGTTTTTT.

This sequence joins TRBV7-2 and TRBJ2-7; D is unresolved. The V end lost 1 base, the J end lost 6 bases, and 10 bases lay between the germline ends. CDR1 is SGHTA and CDR2 is FQGNSA in the germline V gene. The CDR3 runs to 13 residues. The CDR3 here is CASSLVVSSEQYV. As DNA, the CDR3 is TGTGCCAGCAGCTTAGTCGTTTCGTCCGAGCAGTACGTC.

The rearrangement joins TRBV24-1 to TRBJ2-2; D not certain. Germline values: CDR1 KGHDR, CDR2 SFDVKD. Trimming took 9 bases from V and 7 from J, leaving 14 bases between them. The CDR3 runs to 13 residues. The CDR3 spells CATEAPDSGELFF. The CDR3 nucleotides are TGTGCCACCGAGGCCCCGGATAGCGGGGAGCTGTTTTTT.